These 32 T cell receptor beta chains share one sample of origin, sequenced in a study of blood T cell repertoires in COVID-19. Clones were read by immunoSEQ multiplex PCR, and TCRdb kept only the in-frame ones, dropping some. In the table there are tens of thousands of clones, about 95% of which are singletons. The source material was peripheral blood. These receptors originate from a human donor with active COVID-19. The donor label of this sample is uncertain.

This chain uses TRBV24-1 with TRBJ2-2, with 8 bases aligning to TRBD1. The germline gives CDR1 KGHDR, CDR2 SFDVKD. The CDR3 totals 16 residues. J lost 4 bases, V lost 5 bases, and 8 bases had no gene match. DNA of the CDR3: TGTGCCACCAGTGTTGGTGGACAGGGAGGCACCGGGGAGCTGTTTTTT. This translates into CATSVGGQGGTGELFF.

V and J are TRBV15 and TRBJ1-4, with TRBD1 as a possible D gene (6 bases). The CDR3 is 19 residues long. Germline V lookup: CDR1 LNHNV, CDR2 YYDKDF (reference sequence). Trimming shortened V by 0 bases and J by 4 bases, and 21 bases separated the two germline ends. This CDR3 reads CATSRDQRPRGAHNEKLFF. As DNA, the CDR3 is TGTGCCACCAGCAGAGATCAACGGCCCAGGGGCGCTCATAATGAAAAACTGTTTTTT.

Comment on this clone: The junction differs from germline at one of its ends, possibly a read error. The chain couples TRBV29-1 to TRBJ2-1, with D maybe TRBD2 (6 bases). This CDR3 is 13 amino acids long. The germline V gene encodes CDR1 SQVTM and CDR2 ANQGSEA. CDR3 bases: TGTAGCGCCAAGGGACTTAGCTACAATGAGCAGTTCTTC. Translated: CSAKGLSYNEQFF.

The chain recombines TRBV6-6 with TRBJ2-5; D unresolved. The V gene lost 2 bases and the J gene lost 5 bases, with 3 bases spanning the gap. CDR1 and CDR2 (germline): MNHNY, SVGAGI (reference sequence). The CDR3 runs to 11 residues. As DNA, the CDR3 is TGTGCCAGCAGTTACCGGGAGACCCAGTACTTC. Amino acid sequence: CASSYRETQYF.

V is TRBV9 and J is TRBJ2-1; 12 nucleotides agree with TRBD2. Germline V gene lookup returns CDR1 SGDLS and CDR2 YYNGEE. CDR3 length: 13 residues. After removal of 4 bases from V and 15 bases from J, the junction contained 8 bases not matched to a gene. In DNA form, the CDR3 reads TGTGCCAGCAGCCCCAGACTAGCGGGAGACCCGTTCTTC. It codes for CASSPRLAGDPFF.

The rearrangement joins TRBV5-1 to TRBJ2-3, with 10 bases matching TRBD2. The CDR3 loop spans 14 amino acids. The V gene's germline CDR1 is SGHRS and CDR2 YFSETQ. Unmatched junction bases numbered 3, after V lost 5 bases and J lost 3 bases. The CDR3 DNA is TGCGCCAGCAGGGGACTAGCGAGAACAGATACGCAGTATTTT. This gives the protein CASRGLARTDTQYF.

On this clone itself: In the same sample, other DNA sequences code for this CDR3. The CDR3 loop is CASSEQGYEQYF. CDR3 nucleotides: TGTGCCAGCAGTGAACAGGGCTACGAGCAGTACTTC. The chain is built from TRBV6-1 and TRBJ2-7, with a possible D match to TRBD1 (5 bases). The CDR3 is 12 residues long. V lost 2 bases and J lost 3, with 5 bases in between. CDR1 MNHNS and CDR2 SASEGT come from the germline V gene.

The chain combines TRBV3-1 (or the pseudogene TRBV3-2) with TRBJ2-2, with D perhaps TRBD2 (5 bases). V gave up 6 bases and J gave up 0 bases, with 14 bases separating them. Looked up from germline, CDR1 is LGHDT and CDR2 is YNNKEL (reference sequence). The CDR3 has 16 residues. CDR3 coding DNA: TGTGCCAGCAGGGGCGTGCGGGCCGCGAACACCGGGGAGCTGTTTTTT. Its protein is CASRGVRAANTGELFF.

The V call is TRBV5-4, the J call TRBJ2-3, with 10 bases identical to TRBD2. The CDR3 consists of 16 residues. The germline V gene has CDR1 SGHNT and CDR2 YYREEE (reference sequence). The J segment lost 4 bases and the V segment lost 3 bases, leaving 8 bases of the junction unmatched. The CDR3 region is CASSSDLAGVADTQYF. The CDR3 DNA follows: TGTGCCAGCAGCTCCGACCTAGCGGGAGTCGCAGATACGCAGTATTTT. Drawing the rest from reference TRBV5-4 and TRBJ2-3, the complete variable domain is ETGVTQSPTHLIKTRGQQVTLRCSSQSGHNTVSWYQQALGQGPQFIFQYYREEENGRGNFPPRFSGLQFPNYSSELNVNALELDDSALYLCASSSDLAGVADTQYFGPGTRLTVL.

The chain carries TRBV11-2 and TRBJ2-5; TRBD2 aligns across 10 bases. Germline CDR1 SGHAT, CDR2 FQNNGV. The CDR3 extends over 15 amino acids. V dropped 5 bases and J dropped 1; count of bases not matched to a gene: 4. This CDR3 is CASSPSGGLQETQYF. The CDR3 bases are TGTGCCAGCAGCCCTAGCGGGGGACTCCAAGAGACCCAGTACTTC.

V is TRBV6-5 and J is TRBJ1-1; possible D gene TRBD1, 5 bases. The V end was cut by 8 bases, the J end by 9 bases, with 13 bases between. Germline CDR1 and CDR2: MNHEY and SVGAGI. There are 11 residues in the CDR3. CDR3 residues: CASVFQGQAFF. The CDR3 DNA reads as TGTGCCAGCGTTTTCCAGGGCCAAGCTTTCTTT.

In nucleotides, the CDR3 is TGTGCCAGTCCAGCTGCAGACAGGGAATTGTTTTGGGGCAATCAGCCCCAGCATTTT. Protein product: CASPAADRELFWGNQPQHF. This sequence joins TRBV28 and TRBJ1-5; TRBD1 agrees at 7 bases. This CDR3 region has 19 residues. Germline V gives CDR1 MDHEN, CDR2 SYDVKM. V shed 9 bases and J 2 bases; nucleotides not matched to a gene: 22.

The chain couples TRBV6-5 to TRBJ1-4; 7 bases map to TRBD1. This CDR3 has 13 residues. V trimming: 6 bases; J trimming: 5 bases; junction bases outside the gene matches: 3. In germline, CDR1 is MNHEY, CDR2 SVGAGI. CDR3: CASSDRVNEKLFF. The CDR3 DNA reads TGTGCCAGCAGCGACAGGGTGAATGAAAAACTGTTTTTT.

This chain uses TRBV5-1 with TRBJ2-5; 10 bases are a match to TRBD1. This CDR3 contains 16 residues. The J segment lost 5 bases and the V segment lost 6 bases, leaving 13 bases of the junction unmatched. Germline values: CDR1 SGHRS, CDR2 YFSETQ. CDR3 DNA sequence: TGCGCCAGCATTTACTCCCCCGACAGGGGGCAGGAGACCCAGTACTTC. Translation gives CASIYSPDRGQETQYF.

The chain uses TRBV12-3 or TRBV12-4 and TRBJ2-7; D possibly corresponds to TRBD2 (5 bases). The CDR3 contains 13 residues. Deletions cut 0 bases from V and 7 bases from J, with 10 bases between. CDR3 DNA sequence: TGTGCCAGCAGTTTAGCTTCGGGAACGGAGCAGTACTTC. Translated, it gives CASSLASGTEQYF.

The V call is TRBV5-4, the J call TRBJ2-7; TRBD1 matches 7 bases. Germline values: CDR1 SGHNT, CDR2 YYREEE (reference sequence). This CDR3 spans 16 amino acids. V was clipped by 0 bases and J by 1 base; unmatched bases: 7. CDR3 bases: TGTGCCAGCAGCTTGGATTGGGCAGGGGGTTCCTACGAGCAGTACTTC. Protein sequence: CASSLDWAGGSYEQYF.

This chain links TRBV2 with TRBJ2-7, with D unresolved. Per the germline V gene, CDR1 is SNHLY and CDR2 is FYNNEI. CDR3 length: 13 residues. Trimming stripped 4 bases from V and 9 bases from J, with 16 bases between. CDR3 amino acids: CASSGILAGSQYF. CDR3 sequence (DNA): TGTGCCAGCAGTGGTATCTTAGCCGGTTCGCAGTACTTC.

This sequence joins TRBV5-5 and TRBJ1-1, with 11 bases fitting TRBD1. V lost 5 bases, J lost 5 bases, and 8 bases stayed unmatched. The CDR3 spans 15 residues. Germline loops: CDR1 SGHKS, CDR2 YYEKEE (reference sequence). The CDR3 here is CASRRTGGLDTEAFF. CDR3 sequence (DNA): TGTGCCAGCAGACGGACAGGGGGCTTGGATACTGAAGCTTTCTTT.

This sequence joins TRBV6-6 and TRBJ1-2; D is perhaps TRBD1 (5 bases). Between the trimmed V and J ends, which lost 2 bases and 6 bases, there was a span of 10 bases. There are 13 residues in the CDR3. Germline V gene lookup returns CDR1 MNHNY and CDR2 SVGAGI (reference sequence). CDR3 nucleotide sequence: TGTGCCAGCAGTTACCCAGGGCCGGATGGCTACACCTTC. Amino acids: CASSYPGPDGYTF.

V and J are TRBV5-4 and TRBJ1-6; D is possibly TRBD1 (6 bases). Germline V gene lookup returns CDR1 SGHNT and CDR2 YYREEE (reference sequence). V lost 4 bases to trimming and J lost 5 bases, with 13 bases between them. The CDR3 length is 15 residues. In DNA, the CDR3 is TGTGCCAGCAGCCTGGTGGGACAAAATAATTCACCCCTCCACTTT. Amino acid sequence: CASSLVGQNNSPLHF.

V usage is TRBV20-1 and J usage is TRBJ2-1; 8 bases match TRBD1. J lost 4 bases, V lost 3 bases, and 11 bases had no gene match. This CDR3 has 16 amino acids. Germline assignment: CDR1 DFQATT and CDR2 SNEGSKA (reference sequence). The CDR3 loop is CSASPWTGNTYNEQFF. The CDR3 DNA reads TGCAGTGCTAGTCCGTGGACAGGGAATACGTACAATGAGCAGTTCTTC.

The chain joins TRBV4-3 to TRBJ2-1; D call uncertain. The CDR3 totals 16 residues. With 4 bases removed from V and 0 bases from J, the gap between germline ends came to 13 bases. Germline loops: CDR1 LGHNA, CDR2 YSLEER. CDR3 bases: TGCGCCAGCAGCCCCGGTGGGCAGATCTCCTACAATGAGCAGTTCTTC. This codes for CASSPGGQISYNEQFF.

The V gene is TRBV7-2, the J gene TRBJ2-7, with a tentative D call TRBD2 (6 bases). Trimming took 1 base from V and 7 from J, leaving 11 bases between them. The CDR3 sequence is 13 residues long. In germline, CDR1 is SGHTA, CDR2 FQGNSA. The CDR3 protein is CASSLGRAGEQYF. The CDR3, as DNA: TGTGCCAGCAGCTTAGGAAGGGCGGGGGAGCAGTACTTC.

This chain uses TRBV19 with TRBJ2-6; TRBD2 might be the D (5 bases). The V end was cut by 5 bases, the J end by 0 bases, with 11 bases between. Germline loops: CDR1 LNHDA, CDR2 SQIVND (reference sequence). The CDR3 totals 16 residues. The CDR3 DNA sequence: TGTGCCAGTAGTTATAGGAGGAGCTCTGGGGCCAACGTCCTGACTTTC. Encoded protein: CASSYRRSSGANVLTF.

This sequence joins TRBV28 and TRBJ2-5; a weak D match, TRBD1 (5 bases). Trimming took off 1 base at V and 0 bases at J, with 12 bases between the two ends. This CDR3 contains 16 residues. Germline loops: CDR1 MDHEN, CDR2 SYDVKM. The CDR3 protein is CASSLSPGNHQETQYF. As DNA, the CDR3 is TGTGCCAGCAGTTTATCTCCAGGGAACCACCAAGAGACCCAGTACTTC.

This chain links TRBV6-5 with TRBJ1-2; 11 bases are a match to TRBD1. Germline V gives CDR1 MNHEY, CDR2 SVGAGI. The CDR3 has 15 residues. With 6 bases clipped from V and 2 bases from J, the junction kept 5 bases outside the gene matches. In nucleotides, the CDR3 is TGTGCCAGCAGATACGGGACAGGGGGAAACTATGGCTACACCTTC. Translating gives CASRYGTGGNYGYTF.

The chain joins TRBV5-1 to TRBJ1-1, with D tentatively TRBD1 (5 bases). The V gene's germline CDR1 is SGHRS and CDR2 YFSETQ. The CDR3 spans 14 residues. The V end was cut by 4 bases, the J end by 1 base, with 11 bases between. In DNA form, the CDR3 reads TGCGCCAGCAGCCCTGGGGGGGGGAACACTGAAGCTTTCTTT. Its protein is CASSPGGGNTEAFF.

The V and J genes are TRBV7-6 and TRBJ2-7; 7 positions agree with TRBD1. This CDR3 has 15 amino acids. Germline V gives CDR1 SGHVS, CDR2 FNYEAQ. The ends lost 3 bases at V and 6 bases at J; junction bases unmatched: 11. CDR3 amino acids: CASSLGQGVSGEQYF. Here the CDR3 DNA reads TGTGCCAGCAGCTTGGGTCAGGGGGTCTCGGGCGAGCAGTACTTC.

The chain joins TRBV18 to TRBJ2-7; D is unresolved. The CDR3 has 13 residues. Trimming removed 5 bases from V and 3 bases from J, with 11 bases in between. Germline-derived CDR1 and CDR2 are KGHSH and LQKENI. In nucleotides, the CDR3 is TGTGCCAGCTCATCCACAGCCATCTACGAGCAGTACTTC. Translating gives CASSSTAIYEQYF.

This rearrangement joins TRBV23-1 to TRBJ2-1; D is possibly TRBD2 (5 bases). TRBV23-1 is classed as an ORF, of uncertain function. Deletions cut 2 bases from V and 2 bases from J, with 19 bases between. The CDR3 is 18 amino acids. CDR3 residues: CASSQPPGRAGAYNEQFF. CDR3 nucleotide sequence: TGCGCCAGCAGTCAACCCCCCGGGCGGGCAGGAGCCTACAATGAGCAGTTCTTC.

This clone was counted a few times. The chain couples TRBV6-5 to TRBJ2-7; the match to TRBD1 covers 10 bases. The CDR3 totals 15 residues. Germline lookup yields CDR1 MNHEY and CDR2 SVGAGI. V lost 6 bases and J lost 2; bases outside the gene matches: 7. CDR3 coding DNA: TGTGCCAGCAGGCTACGGGACAGGGGAACCTACGAGCAGTACTTC. Amino acid sequence: CASRLRDRGTYEQYF.

This chain uses TRBV3-1 (or the pseudogene TRBV3-2) with TRBJ2-1; TRBD2 matches 12 bases. Germline CDR1 LGHDT, CDR2 YNNKEL (reference sequence). This CDR3 has 15 amino acids. The junction had 4 bases not matched to a gene; V was cut back by 4 bases and J by 6 bases. CDR3 sequence (DNA): TGTGCCAGCAGCCCCCTGGGACTAGCGGGCAATGAGCAGTTCTTC. This gives the protein CASSPLGLAGNEQFF.